This T cell receptor beta chain originates from a study of blood T cell repertoires in COVID-19. Some clones are missing from TCRdb's copy, which holds only in-frame ones; the method was immunoSEQ multiplex PCR. Of roughly 160,000 clones in the sample, about 85% were seen once. The sample was peripheral blood. The receptor was derived from a man in his late teens or twenties with acute or convalescent COVID-19.

The CDR3 loop is CAWRSPGTYEQYF. In nucleotides, the CDR3 is TGTGCCTGGAGATCCCCAGGGACCTACGAGCAGTACTTC. This chain links TRBV30 with TRBJ2-7, with TRBD1 as a possible D gene (5 bases). V was clipped by 3 bases and J by 2 bases, with 11 bases between them. Looked up from germline, CDR1 is GTSNPN and CDR2 is SVGIG (reference sequence). The length of the CDR3 is 13 residues.